This T cell receptor beta chain was recorded in a study of cytomegalovirus exposure and HLA in healthy donors. Overall study findings and caveats: Cytomegalovirus status was reportedly diagnosed by the classifier with high specificity and sensitivity. A later analysis reportedly found fewer N-insertions in an Asian-associated ancestry cluster than the approximately 670-donor mean.

Notes on this clone: The target antigen is unknown.

The study ran its PCR with 60 Vbeta and 13 Jbeta primers. Measured with immunoSEQ multiplex PCR; TCRdb has only the in-frame clones, and not every one. This sample yields about 71,000 clones, of which 65% to 75% are seen a single time; less than 8.5% belongs to the top ten. The V gene lost 5 bases and the J gene lost 4 bases, with 17 bases spanning the gap. There are 15 residues in the CDR3. Germline V CDR1 and CDR2: SEHNR, FQNEAQ (reference sequence). The sequence came from a man aged 35 to 55 in good health and CMV-seropositive. The chain carries TRBV7-9 and TRBJ1-1; D is uncertain. The sample was PBMCs. CDR3 nucleotide sequence: TGTGCCAGCAGCGCGAGGGCCGGGCCTGTCACTGAAGCTTTCTTT. This gives the protein CASSARAGPVTEAFF.